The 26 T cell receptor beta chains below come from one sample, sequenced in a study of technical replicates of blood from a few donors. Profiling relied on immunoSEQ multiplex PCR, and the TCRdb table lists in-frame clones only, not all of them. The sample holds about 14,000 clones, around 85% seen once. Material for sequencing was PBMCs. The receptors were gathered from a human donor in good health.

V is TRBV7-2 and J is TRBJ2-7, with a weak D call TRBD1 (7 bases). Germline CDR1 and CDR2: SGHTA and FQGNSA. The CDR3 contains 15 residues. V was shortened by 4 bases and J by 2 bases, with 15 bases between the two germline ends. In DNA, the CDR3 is TGTGCCAGCAGCTCCGGAGGGACAGTAGCCTACGAGCAGTACTTC. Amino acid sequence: CASSSGGTVAYEQYF. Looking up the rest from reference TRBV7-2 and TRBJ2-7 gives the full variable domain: GAGVSQSPSNKVTEKGKDVELRCDPISGHTALYWYRQSLGQGLEFLIYFQGNSAPDKSGLPSDRFSAERTGGSVSTLTIQRTQQEDSAVYLCASSSGGTVAYEQYFGPGTRLTVT.

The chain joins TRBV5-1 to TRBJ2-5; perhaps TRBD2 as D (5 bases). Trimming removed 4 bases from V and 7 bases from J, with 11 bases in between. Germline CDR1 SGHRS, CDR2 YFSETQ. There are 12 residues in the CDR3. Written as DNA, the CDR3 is TGCGCCAGCAGCCCCGATCGGGGGACCCAGTACTTC. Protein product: CASSPDRGTQYF.

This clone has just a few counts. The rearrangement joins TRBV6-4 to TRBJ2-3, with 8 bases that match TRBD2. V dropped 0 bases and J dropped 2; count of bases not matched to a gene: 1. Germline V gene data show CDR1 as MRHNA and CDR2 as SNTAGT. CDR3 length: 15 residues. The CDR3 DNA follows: TGTGCCAGCAGTGACTCAGCGGGAGCCACAGATACGCAGTATTTT. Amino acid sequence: CASSDSAGATDTQYF.

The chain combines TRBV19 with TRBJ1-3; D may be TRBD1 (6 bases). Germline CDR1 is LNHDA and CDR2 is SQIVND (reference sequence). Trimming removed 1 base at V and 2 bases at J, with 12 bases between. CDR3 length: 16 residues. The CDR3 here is CASSIGGHYAGNTIYF. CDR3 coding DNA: TGTGCCAGTAGTATAGGGGGACACTACGCTGGAAACACCATATATTTT.

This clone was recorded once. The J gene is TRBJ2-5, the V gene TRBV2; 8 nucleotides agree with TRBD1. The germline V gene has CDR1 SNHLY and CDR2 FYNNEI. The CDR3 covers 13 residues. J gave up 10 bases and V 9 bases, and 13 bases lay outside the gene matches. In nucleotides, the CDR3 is TGTGCCAGTAAGGACAGGGCCCAGGTGGGCCAGTACTTC. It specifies CASKDRAQVGQYF. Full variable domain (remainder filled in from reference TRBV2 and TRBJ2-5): EPEVTQTPSHQVTQMGQEVILRCVPISNHLYFYWYRQILGQKVEFLVSFYNNEISEKSEIFDDQFSVERPDGSNFTLKIRSTKLEDSAMYFCASKDRAQVGQYFGPGTRLLVL.

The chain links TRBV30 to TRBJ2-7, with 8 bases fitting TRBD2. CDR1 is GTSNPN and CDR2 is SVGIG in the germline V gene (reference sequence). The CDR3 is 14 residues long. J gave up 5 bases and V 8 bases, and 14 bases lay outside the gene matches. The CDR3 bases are TGTGCCGGTAGAGGGACTAGAGGGATCAACGAGCAGTACTTC. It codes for CAGRGTRGINEQYF.

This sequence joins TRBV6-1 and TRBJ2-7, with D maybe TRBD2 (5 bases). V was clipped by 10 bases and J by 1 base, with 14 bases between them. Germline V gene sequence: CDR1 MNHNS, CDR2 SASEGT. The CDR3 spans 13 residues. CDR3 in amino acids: CATDSARSYEQYF. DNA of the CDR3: TGTGCCACCGATAGCGCGAGATCCTACGAGCAGTACTTC.

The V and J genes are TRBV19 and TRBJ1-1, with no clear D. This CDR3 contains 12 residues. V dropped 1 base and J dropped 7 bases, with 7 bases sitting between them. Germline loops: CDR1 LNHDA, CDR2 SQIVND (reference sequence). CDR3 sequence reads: CASSIGSVEAFF. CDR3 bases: TGTGCCAGTAGTATAGGGAGTGTTGAAGCTTTCTTT.

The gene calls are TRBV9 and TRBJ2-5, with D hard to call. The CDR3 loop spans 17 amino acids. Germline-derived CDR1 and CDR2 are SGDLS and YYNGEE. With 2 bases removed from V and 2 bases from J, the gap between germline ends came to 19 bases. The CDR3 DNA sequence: TGTGCCAGCAGCGTCCGTCAAGTGTGGGCCCAGCAAGAGACCCAGTACTTC. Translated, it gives CASSVRQVWAQQETQYF. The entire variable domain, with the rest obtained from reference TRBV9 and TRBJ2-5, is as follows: DSGVTQTPKHLITATGQRVTLRCSPRSGDLSVYWYQQSLDQGLQFLIQYYNGEERAKGNILERFSAQQFPDLHSELNLSSLELGDSALYFCASSVRQVWAQQETQYFGPGTRLLVL.

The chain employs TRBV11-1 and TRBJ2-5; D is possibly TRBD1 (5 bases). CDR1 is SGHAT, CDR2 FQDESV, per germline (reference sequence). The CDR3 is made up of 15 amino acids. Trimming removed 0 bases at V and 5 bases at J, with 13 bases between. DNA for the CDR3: TGTGCCAGCAGCTTAGCACGGGCAGGGCTGGAGACCCAGTACTTC. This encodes CASSLARAGLETQYF.

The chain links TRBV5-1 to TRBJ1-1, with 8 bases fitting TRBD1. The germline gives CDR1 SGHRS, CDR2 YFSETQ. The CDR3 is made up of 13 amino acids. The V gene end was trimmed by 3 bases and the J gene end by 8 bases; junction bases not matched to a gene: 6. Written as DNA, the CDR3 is TGCGCCAGCAGCTCCACAGGGGACAGGGAAGCTTTCTTT. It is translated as CASSSTGDREAFF.

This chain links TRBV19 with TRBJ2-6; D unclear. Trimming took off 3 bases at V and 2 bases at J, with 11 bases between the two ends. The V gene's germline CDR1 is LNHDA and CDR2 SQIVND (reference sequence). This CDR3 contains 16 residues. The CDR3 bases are TGTGCCAGTAGTATGGGCAGTATTGCTGGGGCCAACGTCCTGACTTTC. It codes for CASSMGSIAGANVLTF. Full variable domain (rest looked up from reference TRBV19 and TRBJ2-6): DGGITQSPKYLFRKEGQNVTLSCEQNLNHDAMYWYRQDPGQGLRLIYYSQIVNDFQKGDIAEGYSVSREKKESFPLTVTSAQKNPTAFYLCASSMGSIAGANVLTFGAGSRLTVL.

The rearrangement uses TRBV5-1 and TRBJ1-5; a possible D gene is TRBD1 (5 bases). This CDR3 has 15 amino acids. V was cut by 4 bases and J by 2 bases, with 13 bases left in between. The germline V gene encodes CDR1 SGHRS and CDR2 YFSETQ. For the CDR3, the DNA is TGCGCCAGCAGCCTGACAGCTGGGGGCAATCAGCCCCAGCATTTT. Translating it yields CASSLTAGGNQPQHF.

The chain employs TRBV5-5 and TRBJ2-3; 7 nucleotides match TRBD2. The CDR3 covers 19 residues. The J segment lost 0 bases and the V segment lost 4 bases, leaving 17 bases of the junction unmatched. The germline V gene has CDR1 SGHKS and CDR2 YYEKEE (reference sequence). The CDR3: CASSNRLGRVRSSTDTQYF. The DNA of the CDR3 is TGTGCCAGCAGCAACCGACTTGGGAGGGTGAGATCTAGCACAGATACGCAGTATTTT.

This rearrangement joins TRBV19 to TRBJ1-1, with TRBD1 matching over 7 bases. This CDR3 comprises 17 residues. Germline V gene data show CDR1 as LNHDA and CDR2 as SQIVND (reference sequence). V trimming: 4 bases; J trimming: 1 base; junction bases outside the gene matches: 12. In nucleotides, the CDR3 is TGTGCCAGTAGTAGCGGGTACAGGGGAGGTAGGAACACTGAAGCTTTCTTT. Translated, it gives CASSSGYRGGRNTEAFF.

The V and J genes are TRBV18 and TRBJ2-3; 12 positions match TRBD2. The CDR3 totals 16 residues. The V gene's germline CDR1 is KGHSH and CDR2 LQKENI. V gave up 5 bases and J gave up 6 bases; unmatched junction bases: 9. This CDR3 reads CASSSTSGSRWDTQYF. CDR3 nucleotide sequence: TGTGCCAGCTCATCGACTAGCGGGAGTCGTTGGGATACGCAGTATTTT.

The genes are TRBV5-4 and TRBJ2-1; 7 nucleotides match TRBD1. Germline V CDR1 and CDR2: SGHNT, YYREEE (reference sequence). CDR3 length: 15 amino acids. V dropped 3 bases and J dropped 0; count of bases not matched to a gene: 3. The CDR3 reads CASSSSGGSYNEQFF. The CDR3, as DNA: TGTGCCAGCAGCTCTTCAGGGGGCTCCTACAATGAGCAGTTCTTC.

This CDR3 reads CASSSGASGRGNEQFF. CDR3 nucleotide sequence: TGTGCCAGCAGCTCCGGGGCTAGCGGGAGGGGAAATGAGCAGTTCTTC. The chain uses TRBV7-6 and TRBJ2-1; 12 bases align to TRBD2. The CDR3 length is 16 residues. J gave up 7 bases and V 4 bases, and 8 bases lay outside the gene matches. In germline, CDR1 is SGHVS, CDR2 FNYEAQ.

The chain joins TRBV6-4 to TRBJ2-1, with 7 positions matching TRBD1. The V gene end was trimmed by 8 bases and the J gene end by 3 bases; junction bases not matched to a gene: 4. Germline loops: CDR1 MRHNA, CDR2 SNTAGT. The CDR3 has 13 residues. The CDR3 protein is CASSWDSYNEQFF. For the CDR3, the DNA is TGTGCCAGCTCCTGGGACAGCTACAATGAGCAGTTCTTC.

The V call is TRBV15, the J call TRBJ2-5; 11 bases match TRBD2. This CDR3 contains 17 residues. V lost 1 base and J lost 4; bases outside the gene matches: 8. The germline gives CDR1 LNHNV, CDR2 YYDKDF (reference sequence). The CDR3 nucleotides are TGTGCCACCAGCAGAGGGGGGGCTAGCGGGAGGACAGAGACCCAGTACTTC. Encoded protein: CATSRGGASGRTETQYF.

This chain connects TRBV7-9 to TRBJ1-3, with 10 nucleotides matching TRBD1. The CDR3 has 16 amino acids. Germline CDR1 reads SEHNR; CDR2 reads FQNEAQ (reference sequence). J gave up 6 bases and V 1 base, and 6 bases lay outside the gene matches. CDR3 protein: CASSLETGGVENTIYF. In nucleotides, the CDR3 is TGTGCCAGCAGCTTAGAGACAGGGGGCGTAGAAAACACCATATATTTT.

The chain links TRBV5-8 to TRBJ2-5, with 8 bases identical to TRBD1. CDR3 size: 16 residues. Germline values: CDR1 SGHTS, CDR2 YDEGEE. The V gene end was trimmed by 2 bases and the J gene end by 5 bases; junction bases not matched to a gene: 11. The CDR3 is CASSLSGGQGVETQYF. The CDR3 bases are TGTGCCAGCAGCTTAAGCGGTGGACAGGGAGTGGAGACCCAGTACTTC.

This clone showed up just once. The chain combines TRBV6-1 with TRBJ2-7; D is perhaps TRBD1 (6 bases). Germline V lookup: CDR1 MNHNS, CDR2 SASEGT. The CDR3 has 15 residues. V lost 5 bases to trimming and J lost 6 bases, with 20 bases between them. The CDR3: CASSPRTAVSREQYF. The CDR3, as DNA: TGTGCCAGCAGTCCCCGGACAGCCGTTTCTCGCGAGCAGTACTTC.

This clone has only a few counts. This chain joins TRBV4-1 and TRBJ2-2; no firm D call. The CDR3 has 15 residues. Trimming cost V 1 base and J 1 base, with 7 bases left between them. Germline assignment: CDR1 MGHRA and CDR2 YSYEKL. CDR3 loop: CASSQAPENTGELFF. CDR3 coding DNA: TGCGCCAGCAGCCAAGCCCCAGAGAACACCGGGGAGCTGTTTTTT.

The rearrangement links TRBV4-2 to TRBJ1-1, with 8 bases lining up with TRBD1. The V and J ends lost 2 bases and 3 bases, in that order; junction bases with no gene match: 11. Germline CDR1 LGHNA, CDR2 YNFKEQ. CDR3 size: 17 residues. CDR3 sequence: CASSQLGQGVLDTEAFF. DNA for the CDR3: TGTGCCAGCAGCCAACTCGGACAGGGCGTTTTGGACACTGAAGCTTTCTTT.

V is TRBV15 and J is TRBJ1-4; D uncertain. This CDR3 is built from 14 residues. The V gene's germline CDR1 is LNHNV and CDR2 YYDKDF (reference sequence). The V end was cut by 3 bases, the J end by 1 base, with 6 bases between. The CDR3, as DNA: TGTGCCACCAGCAGGAGTGAAACTAATGAAAAACTGTTTTTT. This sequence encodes CATSRSETNEKLFF. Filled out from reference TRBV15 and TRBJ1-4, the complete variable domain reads DAMVIQNPRYQVTQFGKPVTLSCSQTLNHNVMYWYQQKSSQAPKLLFHYYDKDFNNEADTPDNFQSRRPNTSFCFLDIRSPGLGDTAMYLCATSRSETNEKLFFGSGTQLSVL.